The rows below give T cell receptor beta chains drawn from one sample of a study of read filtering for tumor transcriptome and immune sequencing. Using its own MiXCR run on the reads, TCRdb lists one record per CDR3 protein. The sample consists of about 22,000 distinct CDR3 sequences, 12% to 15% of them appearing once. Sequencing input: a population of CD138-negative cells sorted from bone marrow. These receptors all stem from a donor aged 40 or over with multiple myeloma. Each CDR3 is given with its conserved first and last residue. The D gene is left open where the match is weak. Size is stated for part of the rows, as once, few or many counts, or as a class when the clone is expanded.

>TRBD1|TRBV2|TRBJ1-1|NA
CASRGQETNTEAFF
TGTGCCAGCAGGGGACAGGAGACGAACACTGAAGCTTTCTTT
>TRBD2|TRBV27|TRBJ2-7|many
CASSRLAASSYEQYF
TGTGCCAGCAGTAGACTAGCTGCGAGCTCCTACGAGCAGTACTTC
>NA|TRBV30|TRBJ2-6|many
CAWSVRDVLTF
TGTGCCTGGAGTGTAAGGGACGTCCTGACTTTC
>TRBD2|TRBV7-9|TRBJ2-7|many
CASSLAGGPGEQYF
TGTGCCAGCAGCTTGGCGGGAGGGCCGGGCGAGCAGTACTTC
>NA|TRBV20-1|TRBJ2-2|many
CSAASPLGGGGTGELFF
TGCAGTGCCGCAAGTCCCCTCGGGGGAGGGGGCACCGGGGAGCTGTTTTTT
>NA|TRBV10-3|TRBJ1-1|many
CAITQQGSEAFF
TGTGCCATCACCCAGCAGGGTTCTGAAGCTTTCTTT
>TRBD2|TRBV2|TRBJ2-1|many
CASKERESTEQFF
TGTGCCAGCAAGGAGCGGGAGTCGACTGAGCAGTTCTTC
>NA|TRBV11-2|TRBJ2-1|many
CASSLDSGGYNEQFF
TGTGCCAGCAGCTTAGACAGCGGTGGATACAATGAGCAGTTCTTC
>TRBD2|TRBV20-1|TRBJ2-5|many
CSARTSGVQETQYF
TGCAGTGCCAGGACTAGCGGGGTACAAGAGACCCAGTACTTC
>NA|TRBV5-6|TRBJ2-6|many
CASSYGSSGANVLTF
TGTGCCAGCAGCTACGGCAGTTCTGGGGCCAACGTCCTGACTTTC
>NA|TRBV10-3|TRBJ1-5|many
CAISNSNQPQHF
TGTGCCATCAGTAACAGCAATCAGCCCCAGCATTTT
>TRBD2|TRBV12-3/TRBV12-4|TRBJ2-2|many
CASSPLLAGEHTGELFF
TGTGCCAGCAGTCCATTACTAGCGGGAGAGCACACCGGGGAGCTGTTTTTT
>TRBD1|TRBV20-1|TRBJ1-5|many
CSAGTVGVQPQHF
TGCAGTGCCGGGACAGTCGGGGTGCAGCCCCAGCATTTT
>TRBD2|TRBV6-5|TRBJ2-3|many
CASRNVLAGLITDTQYF
TGTGCCAGCAGGAACGTTCTAGCGGGACTGATCACAGATACGCAGTATTTT
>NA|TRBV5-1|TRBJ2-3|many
CASSLEPYTDTQYF
TGCGCCAGCAGCTTGGAACCCTACACAGATACGCAGTATTTT
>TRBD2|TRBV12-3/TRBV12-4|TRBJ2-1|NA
CASNQGTSGRPKQFF
TGTGCCAGCAATCAGGGGACTAGCGGGAGGCCAAAGCAGTTCTTC
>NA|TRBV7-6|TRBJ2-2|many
CASSSGHPNGELFF
TGTGCCAGCAGCTCCGGACATCCGAACGGGGAGCTGTTTTTT
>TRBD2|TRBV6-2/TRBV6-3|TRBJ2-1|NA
CASSQEVAGVNEQFF
TGTGCCAGCAGCCAGGAGGTAGCGGGGGTGAATGAGCAGTTCTTC
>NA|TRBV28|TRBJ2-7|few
CASSLLGLYEQYF
TGTGCCAGCAGCCTCCTAGGACTTTACGAGCAGTACTTC
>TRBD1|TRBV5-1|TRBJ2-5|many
CASSSQGGQQETQYF
TGCGCCAGCAGCTCGCAAGGGGGACAGCAAGAGACCCAGTACTTC
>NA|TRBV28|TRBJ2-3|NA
CASSIIQTDTQYF
TGTGCCAGCAGTATTATCCAGACAGATACGCAGTATTTT
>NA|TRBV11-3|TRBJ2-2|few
CASMTGASTGGLFF
TGTGCCAGTATGACGGGAGCATCCACCGGGGGGCTGTTTTTT
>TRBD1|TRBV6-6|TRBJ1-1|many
CASTLRGRDTEAFF
TGTGCCAGCACTCTCAGGGGGCGCGACACTGAAGCTTTCTTT
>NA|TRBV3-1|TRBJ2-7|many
CASSQGHLHEQYF
TGTGCCAGCAGCCAAGGGCATCTCCACGAGCAGTACTTC
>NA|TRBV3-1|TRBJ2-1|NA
CASSLGGGRDEQFF
TGTGCCAGCAGCCTGGGCGGAGGGCGCGATGAGCAGTTCTTC
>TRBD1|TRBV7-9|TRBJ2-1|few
CASSSPDRAYNEQFF
TGTGCCAGCAGCTCTCCGGACAGGGCCTACAATGAGCAGTTCTTC
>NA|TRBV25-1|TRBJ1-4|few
CASSSRDKNEKLFF
TGTGCCAGCAGTAGCCGGGATAAGAATGAAAAACTGTTTTTT
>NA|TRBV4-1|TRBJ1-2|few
CASSQGPGVDNYGYTF
TGCGCCAGCAGCCAAGGGCCAGGGGTTGACAACTATGGCTACACCTTC